This section outlines one T cell receptor beta chain sequence together with its context. What it binds is unknown. This specimen belongs to a study of cytomegalovirus exposure and HLA in healthy donors. Findings and caveats of the study: Indistinguishable V segments such as TRBV6-2 and TRBV6-3 were excluded. The study had only CMV serostatus as immune exposure information.

PCR used 60 Vbeta primers and 13 Jbeta primers. Only in-frame clones appear in the TCRdb table, and some are missing; sequencing was by immunoSEQ multiplex PCR. The repertoire holds approximately 100,000 clones, with about 74% as singletons. This CDR3 contains 18 residues. From germline, CDR1 is SGDLS and CDR2 YYNGEE. The ends lost 0 bases at V and 2 bases at J; junction bases unmatched: 5. Though nominally healthy at sampling, donors likely had unrecorded immune exposures. The sample comprised PBMCs. J is TRBJ2-6 and V is TRBV9, with TRBD2 identical over 10 bases. The sequence derives from a man aged 60 to 75 in good health and CMV-seropositive. The CDR3, as DNA: TGTGCCAGCAGCGTAGTGCCCAGCGGGGGGGCTGGGGCCAACGTCCTGACTTTC. Its translation: CASSVVPSGGAGANVLTF.